A single sample is the source of the 30 T cell receptor beta chains below, sequenced in a study of immune cell composition in non-small cell lung cancer. The normal lung sample lay at least 3 cm, and maximally far, from the tumour. Sequenced by immunoSEQ multiplex PCR; TCRdb stores in-frame clones only, minus some. The sample shows thousands of clones, roughly 69% of them seen only once. Sequenced input: non-adjacent lung tissue. The receptors were sampled from a human donor with non-small cell lung cancer.

The rearrangement joins TRBV5-5 to TRBJ2-7, with TRBD1 matching 9 bases. The CDR3 has 16 amino acids. CDR1 is SGHKS, CDR2 YYEKEE, per germline (reference sequence). Trimming at V came to 3 bases and at J to 2 bases, leaving 9 bases not matched to a gene. This CDR3 reads CASSSRRTGDAYEQYF. Written as DNA, the CDR3 is TGTGCCAGCAGCTCACGACGGACAGGGGACGCCTACGAGCAGTACTTC.

A few counts support this clone. The J gene is TRBJ2-4, the V gene TRBV7-6; tentative D call: TRBD2 (6 bases). V was cut by 4 bases and J by 7 bases, with 11 bases left in between. The CDR3 contains 13 residues. Germline assignment: CDR1 SGHVS and CDR2 FNYEAQ. The CDR3 loop is CASSSGLGNIQYF. DNA for the CDR3: TGTGCCAGCAGCTCGGGACTCGGGAACATTCAGTACTTC.

The V gene is TRBV11-2, the J gene TRBJ2-1; 11 bases fit TRBD2. Germline CDR1 and CDR2: SGHAT and FQNNGV. V dropped 5 bases and J dropped 6; count of bases not matched to a gene: 6. The CDR3 contains 15 residues. The CDR3 region is CASSLSGRAINEQFF. DNA for the CDR3: TGTGCCAGCAGCCTTAGCGGGAGGGCCATCAATGAGCAGTTCTTC.

V usage is TRBV1 and J usage is TRBJ2-3; TRBD2, the table's D call, lacks a check against the DNA. TRBV1 is shown as a pseudogene. The CDR3 spans 16 residues. CDR3 bases: TGCACCAGCAGCCAGGGGGGCTGCGGGGGGGCATATACGCAGTATTTT. It translates to CTSSQGGCGGAYTQYF.

This clone has just a few counts. Additional DNA sequences in this sample encode the identical CDR3. The chain combines TRBV28 with TRBJ1-5, with D unclear. Looked up from germline, CDR1 is MDHEN and CDR2 is SYDVKM. CDR3 length: 14 residues. Trimming cost V 3 bases and J 3 bases, with 9 bases left between them. The CDR3 here is CASSLRRLNQPQHF. The CDR3 DNA reads as TGTGCCAGCAGTTTGAGGAGACTCAATCAGCCCCAGCATTTT.

The chain is built from TRBV6-1 and TRBJ2-5; 7 bases align to TRBD2. The V segment lost 6 bases and the J segment 4 bases; nucleotides outside the gene matches: 2. Germline V gene data show CDR1 as MNHNS and CDR2 as SASEGT. CDR3 length: 12 residues. The CDR3 sequence: CASRGRGETQYF. CDR3 nucleotides: TGTGCCAGCAGGGGGAGGGGAGAGACCCAGTACTTC.

The J gene is TRBJ1-5, the V gene TRBV7-2; 9 bases fit TRBD1. The germline V gene has CDR1 SGHTA and CDR2 FQGNSA. Trimming removed 3 bases from V and 4 bases from J; junction bases left unmatched: 4. The length of the CDR3 is 15 residues. This CDR3 is CASSLVTGGNQPQHF. The CDR3 region has the DNA TGTGCCAGCAGCTTGGTGACAGGGGGGAATCAGCCCCAGCATTTT.

Only a few counts were recorded for this clone. This chain uses TRBV6-1 with TRBJ2-1; 7 nucleotides line up with TRBD2. The CDR3 contains 17 residues. V was clipped by 4 bases and J by 3 bases; unmatched bases: 12. Germline-derived CDR1 and CDR2 are MNHNS and SASEGT. CDR3: CASSGRAGETVYNEQFF. DNA of the CDR3: TGTGCCAGCAGTGGGAGGGCGGGAGAGACTGTCTACAATGAGCAGTTCTTC.

This chain joins TRBV4-3 and TRBJ2-2; TRBD2 is a possible D gene (5 bases). The CDR3 length is 17 residues. Germline V gene lookup returns CDR1 LGHNA and CDR2 YSLEER. Trimming stripped 0 bases from V and 6 bases from J, with 17 bases between. The CDR3, as DNA: TGCGCCAGCAGCCAAGATTTGGATAGCGTAAATGCCGGGGAGCTGTTTTTT. It codes for CASSQDLDSVNAGELFF.

The chain combines TRBV6-5 with TRBJ1-2; no clear D gene. This CDR3 is 13 amino acids long. V lost 7 bases to trimming and J lost 4 bases, with 13 bases between them. Germline V CDR1 and CDR2: MNHEY, SVGAGI. Here the CDR3 reads CASTRAGVYGYTF. The DNA for the CDR3 is TGTGCCAGCACACGGGCCGGGGTCTATGGCTACACCTTC.

The V call is TRBV10-3, the J call TRBJ1-1, with D uncertain. V shed 4 bases and J shed 3 bases, with 9 bases lying between them. The germline V gene encodes CDR1 ENHRY and CDR2 SYGVKD. The CDR3 contains 13 residues. The CDR3 here is CAISGELDTEAFF. Written as DNA, the CDR3 is TGTGCCATCAGTGGGGAGTTGGACACTGAAGCTTTCTTT.

V gene TRBV5-4 combines with J gene TRBJ2-3; 8 nucleotides match TRBD2. CDR3 length equals 15 residues. Germline CDR1 is SGHNT and CDR2 is YYREEE (reference sequence). V was clipped by 0 bases and J by 4 bases; unmatched bases: 4. CDR3 sequence reads: CASSLAAGDSDTQYF. The CDR3 bases are TGTGCCAGCAGCTTGGCAGCGGGAGACTCAGATACGCAGTATTTT.

The genes are TRBV5-6 and TRBJ2-5; 7 bases map to TRBD1. CDR3 length equals 15 residues. Germline-derived CDR1 and CDR2 are SGHDT and YYEEEE. Losses at the gene ends were 1 base for V and 2 bases for J; bases not matched to a gene: 5. DNA of the CDR3: TGTGCCAGCAGCTTGTTTGGCAGGGGGCAAGAGACCCAGTACTTC. Amino acid sequence: CASSLFGRGQETQYF.

The chain employs TRBV9 and TRBJ2-3, with a tentative D call TRBD2 (5 bases). The CDR3 sequence is 15 residues long. The V gene lost 4 bases and the J gene lost 6 bases, with 18 bases spanning the gap. CDR1 is SGDLS and CDR2 is YYNGEE in the germline V gene. The CDR3 sequence is CASSPSEGRLDTQYF. The CDR3 DNA is TGTGCCAGCAGCCCCTCCGAGGGCAGGCTCGATACGCAGTATTTT.

This clone was recorded a few times. The rearrangement links TRBV30 to TRBJ1-5; 8 nucleotides align to TRBD1. Germline V gene lookup returns CDR1 GTSNPN and CDR2 SVGIG (reference sequence). CDR3 length equals 15 residues. The V segment lost 4 bases and the J segment 1 base; nucleotides outside the gene matches: 6. The CDR3 sequence: CAWNSGGESNQPQHF. The DNA of the CDR3 is TGTGCCTGGAACTCAGGGGGCGAAAGCAATCAGCCCCAGCATTTT.

This chain uses TRBV5-4 with TRBJ2-5, with 12 positions matching TRBD1. Germline V lookup: CDR1 SGHNT, CDR2 YYREEE (reference sequence). The CDR3 covers 15 residues. Trimming cost V 5 bases and J 4 bases; bases outside gene matches: 6. The CDR3 reads CASSWDRGQGETQYF. DNA for the CDR3: TGTGCCAGCAGTTGGGACAGGGGGCAAGGAGAGACCCAGTACTTC.

The rearrangement uses TRBV2 and TRBJ1-1; 12 bases line up with TRBD1. The CDR3 is 14 amino acids. The V gene end was trimmed by 4 bases and the J gene end by 11 bases; junction bases not matched to a gene: 8. Germline loops: CDR1 SNHLY, CDR2 FYNNEI. The CDR3 protein is CASSAGTGGEVAFF. The CDR3, as DNA: TGTGCCAGCAGTGCCGGGACAGGGGGCGAGGTGGCTTTCTTT.

This clone was observed a handful of times. V gene TRBV4-2 combines with J gene TRBJ1-1; 9 bases agree with TRBD1. V lost 4 bases, J lost 1 base, and 1 base stayed unmatched. The germline gives CDR1 LGHNA, CDR2 YNFKEQ. This CDR3 contains 14 residues. CDR3 DNA sequence: TGTGCCAGCAGCCTGGGACAGGGGAACACTGAAGCTTTCTTT. This encodes CASSLGQGNTEAFF.

The chain has TRBV19 and TRBJ1-5; 8 positions match TRBD1. The CDR3 spans 16 residues. CDR1 and CDR2 (germline): LNHDA, SQIVND (reference sequence). Trimming took 6 bases from V and 3 from J; bases not matched to a gene: 10. In DNA, the CDR3 is TGTGCCAGTAGCAATTTCGACAGGGGAGTCAATCAGCCCCAGCATTTT. Amino acid sequence: CASSNFDRGVNQPQHF.

Only a few counts were recorded for this clone. The gene calls are TRBV9 and TRBJ2-1; 12 positions match TRBD2. The length of the CDR3 is 19 residues. Losses at the gene ends were 4 bases for V and 0 bases for J; bases not matched to a gene: 11. The germline gives CDR1 SGDLS, CDR2 YYNGEE. As DNA, the CDR3 is TGTGCCAGCAGCCCCACGACTAGCGGGGGTATAAGCTCCTACAATGAGCAGTTCTTC. Protein sequence: CASSPTTSGGISSYNEQFF.

The V and J genes are TRBV10-3 and TRBJ2-5; 7 bases line up with TRBD2. The CDR3 contains 14 residues. V shed 4 bases and J 4 bases; nucleotides not matched to a gene: 6. Germline V gives CDR1 ENHRY, CDR2 SYGVKD. The DNA for the CDR3 is TGTGCCATCAGTGGGGGGGGGTTACGAGAGACCCAGTACTTC. This sequence encodes CAISGGGLRETQYF.

This clone ranks as medium-sized. The gene calls are TRBV7-2 and TRBJ1-5, with D perhaps matching TRBD1 (6 bases). Trimming removed 6 bases at V and 9 bases at J, with 15 bases between. In germline, CDR1 is SGHTA, CDR2 FQGNSA. The CDR3 has 13 residues. CDR3 protein: CASSTTGPGPQHF. The DNA for the CDR3 is TGTGCCAGCAGTACGACAGGTCCCGGGCCCCAGCATTTT.

V gene TRBV7-9 combines with J gene TRBJ1-3; weak D call: TRBD1 (5 bases). Germline CDR1 reads SEHNR; CDR2 reads FQNEAQ (reference sequence). V lost 5 bases and J lost 1, with 12 bases in between. This CDR3 region has 15 residues. CDR3 protein: CASSRMGLSGNTIYF. DNA for the CDR3: TGTGCCAGCAGCCGTATGGGGCTGTCTGGAAACACCATATATTTT.

Relative to its sample, this clone is medium-sized. The CDR3 DNA sequence: TGTGCCAGCAGTTCACCAGCGGGATGGTACCAAGAGACCCAGTACTTC. It codes for CASSSPAGWYQETQYF. The chain uses TRBV28 and TRBJ2-5, with TRBD2 identical over 7 bases. This CDR3 has 16 residues. Per the germline V gene, CDR1 is MDHEN and CDR2 is SYDVKM. Trimming at V came to 4 bases and at J to 0 bases, leaving 8 bases not matched to a gene.

J is TRBJ1-2 and V is TRBV6-1, with D possibly TRBD1 on 6 matching bases. The V end lost 8 bases, the J end lost 7 bases, and 11 bases lay between the germline ends. CDR3 length equals 11 residues. Germline V gene data show CDR1 as MNHNS and CDR2 as SASEGT. The chain's CDR3 is CASRQAIGYTF. The CDR3 region has the DNA TGTGCCAGCCGACAGGCGATTGGCTACACCTTC.

This chain uses TRBV28 with TRBJ2-3, with 9 bases aligning to TRBD2. The CDR3 extends over 17 amino acids. The V and J ends lost 5 bases and 4 bases, in that order; junction bases with no gene match: 13. Looked up from germline, CDR1 is MDHEN and CDR2 is SYDVKM. This CDR3 reads CASSPNFGGGAPDTQYF. CDR3 sequence (DNA): TGTGCCAGCAGTCCCAACTTCGGCGGGGGGGCCCCAGATACGCAGTATTTT. Using reference TRBV28 and TRBJ2-3 for the parts outside the CDR3, the full variable domain is DVKVTQSSRYLVKRTGEKVFLECVQDMDHENMFWYRQDPGLGLRLIYFSYDVKMKEKGDIPEGYSVSREKKERFSLILESASTNQTSMYLCASSPNFGGGAPDTQYFGPGTRLTVL.

By share, this clone counts as medium-sized. This chain uses TRBV30 with TRBJ1-3, with TRBD1 as a possible D gene (5 bases). V lost 0 bases, J lost 7 bases, and 16 bases lay in between. Germline CDR1 and CDR2: GTSNPN and SVGIG (reference sequence). This CDR3 comprises 15 residues. CDR3 bases: TGTGCCTGGAGTGTAGGGAGGGGAGACGGGAACACCATATATTTT. This encodes CAWSVGRGDGNTIYF.

The chain joins TRBV6-1 to TRBJ2-7, with 14 bases matching TRBD2. Germline CDR1 and CDR2: MNHNS and SASEGT. Trimming cost V 6 bases and J 5 bases; bases outside gene matches: 6. The CDR3 sequence is 15 residues long. The CDR3 DNA sequence: TGTGCCAGCAGCCCCCGGACTAGCGGGAGGCACGAGCAGTACTTC. Translation gives CASSPRTSGRHEQYF.

This clone was found a few times. V and J are TRBV6-5 and TRBJ2-7, with D possibly being TRBD2 (6 bases). The CDR3 has 14 residues. The germline gives CDR1 MNHEY, CDR2 SVGAGI. Between the trimmed V and J ends, which lost 6 bases and 2 bases, there was a span of 14 bases. CDR3 nucleotide sequence: TGTGCCAGCAGCGAGCGGGCCACAACCTACGAGCAGTACTTC. Translated, it gives CASSERATTYEQYF.

The chain combines TRBV6-1 with TRBJ1-5, with TRBD1 matching 10 bases. There are 15 residues in the CDR3. The V segment lost 4 bases and the J segment 3 bases; nucleotides outside the gene matches: 3. CDR1 and CDR2 (germline): MNHNS, SASEGT. CDR3 residues: CASSGGQGLNQPQHF. In DNA form, the CDR3 reads TGTGCCAGCAGTGGGGGACAGGGGCTCAATCAGCCCCAGCATTTT.